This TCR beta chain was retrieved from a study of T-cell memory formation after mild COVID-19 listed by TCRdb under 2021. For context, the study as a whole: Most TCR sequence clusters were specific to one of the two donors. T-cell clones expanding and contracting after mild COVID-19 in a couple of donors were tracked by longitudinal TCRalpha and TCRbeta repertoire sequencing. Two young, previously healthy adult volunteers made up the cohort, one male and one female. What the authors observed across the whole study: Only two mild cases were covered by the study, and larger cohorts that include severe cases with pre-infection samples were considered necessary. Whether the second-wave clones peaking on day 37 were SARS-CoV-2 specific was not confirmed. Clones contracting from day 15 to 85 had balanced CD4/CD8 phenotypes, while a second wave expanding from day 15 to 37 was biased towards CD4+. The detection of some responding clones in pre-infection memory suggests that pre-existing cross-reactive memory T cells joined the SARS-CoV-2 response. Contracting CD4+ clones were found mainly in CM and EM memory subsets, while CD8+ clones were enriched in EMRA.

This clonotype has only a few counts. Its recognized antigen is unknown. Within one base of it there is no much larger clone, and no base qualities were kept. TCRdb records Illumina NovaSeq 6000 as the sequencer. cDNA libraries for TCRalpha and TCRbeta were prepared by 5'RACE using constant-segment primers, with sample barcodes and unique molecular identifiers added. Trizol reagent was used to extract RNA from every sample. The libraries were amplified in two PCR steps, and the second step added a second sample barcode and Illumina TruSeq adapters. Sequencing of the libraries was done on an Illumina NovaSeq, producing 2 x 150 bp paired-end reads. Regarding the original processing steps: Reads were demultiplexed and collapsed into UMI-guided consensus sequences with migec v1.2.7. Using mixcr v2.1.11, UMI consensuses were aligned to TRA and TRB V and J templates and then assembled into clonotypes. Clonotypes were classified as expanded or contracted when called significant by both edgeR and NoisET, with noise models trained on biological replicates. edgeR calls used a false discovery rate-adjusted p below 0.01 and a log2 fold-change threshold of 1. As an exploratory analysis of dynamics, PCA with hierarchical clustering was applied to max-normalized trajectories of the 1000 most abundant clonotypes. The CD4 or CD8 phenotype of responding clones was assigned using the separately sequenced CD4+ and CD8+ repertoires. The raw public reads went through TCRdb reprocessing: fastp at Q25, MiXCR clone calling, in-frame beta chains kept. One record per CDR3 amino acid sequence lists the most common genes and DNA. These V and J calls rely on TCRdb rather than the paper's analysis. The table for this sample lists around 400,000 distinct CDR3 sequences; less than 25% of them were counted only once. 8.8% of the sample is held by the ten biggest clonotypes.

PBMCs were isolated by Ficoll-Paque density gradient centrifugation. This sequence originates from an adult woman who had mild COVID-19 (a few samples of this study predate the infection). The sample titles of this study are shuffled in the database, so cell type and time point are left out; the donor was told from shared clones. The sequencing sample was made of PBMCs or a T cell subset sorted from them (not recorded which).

CDR3 region: CASSQSGTSGYEQYF. The bases are TGTGCCAGCAGCCAATCCGGGACTAGCGGCTACGAGCAGTACTTC. Recombination linked TRBV4-2 to TRBJ2-7, with 11 junctional bases fitting TRBD2. CDR1 and CDR2 are read off the germline V gene as LGHNA and YNFKEQ. The CDR3, from cysteine to phenylalanine, totals 15 residues. Only the CDR3 DNA is retained, 45 bases long and in frame from the first base. V and J are trimmed by 2 bases and 3 bases, and the gene matches miss 3 bases of the junction.